These 21 T cell receptor beta chains were sequenced from one sample in a study of graft-versus-host responses after intestinal transplantation. Intraepithelial and lamina propria lymphocytes were isolated from graft specimens. Generated by immunoSEQ multiplex PCR, the TCRdb table keeps only in-frame clones and is missing some. The sample shows more than 13,000 clones, under 80% of them seen only once. Sequencing was performed on ileum tissue, taken 674 days after intestinal transplantation. Receptors originate from a human patient who received an intestinal transplant, so some T cells may come from the graft donor.

The chain recombines TRBV4-3 with TRBJ2-5; TRBD2 aligns across 11 bases. The V gene end was trimmed by 4 bases and the J gene end by 5 bases; junction bases not matched to a gene: 6. CDR1 and CDR2 from the germline V gene are LGHNA and YSLEER. There are 15 residues in the CDR3. The chain's CDR3 is CASSRLAGGGETQYF. CDR3 DNA: TGCGCCAGCAGCCGGTTAGCGGGGGGGGGCGAGACCCAGTACTTC.

The rearrangement joins TRBV6-5 to TRBJ2-4; D perhaps matches TRBD2 (5 bases). From germline, CDR1 is MNHEY and CDR2 SVGAGI. V lost 6 bases and J 9 bases, leaving 15 bases between the germline ends. The CDR3 length is 13 residues. The CDR3 sequence: CASRPAQAGIQYF. CDR3 coding DNA: TGTGCCAGCAGGCCCGCGCAGGCGGGCATTCAGTACTTC.

The rearrangement links TRBV27 to TRBJ2-7; TRBD1 is a possible D gene (6 bases). CDR1 and CDR2 from the germline V gene are MNHEY and SMNVEV (reference sequence). This CDR3 region has 13 residues. V lost 5 bases to trimming and J lost 8 bases, with 16 bases between them. For the CDR3, the DNA is TGTGCCAGCAGTATGATAGTCTGGGACAAGCAGTACTTC. The encoded protein is CASSMIVWDKQYF.

The chain employs TRBV5-4 and TRBJ1-1; TRBD1 matches at 10 bases. The ends lost 2 bases at V and 6 bases at J; junction bases unmatched: 7. The CDR3 totals 15 residues. Germline CDR1 reads SGHNT; CDR2 reads YYREEE (reference sequence). The CDR3 DNA follows: TGTGCCAGCAGCTTTTTGGGACAGGGGTTCTCTGAAGCTTTCTTT. Residues: CASSFLGQGFSEAFF.

The V call is TRBV27, the J call TRBJ2-7, with D tentatively TRBD1 (6 bases). Germline values: CDR1 MNHEY, CDR2 SMNVEV (reference sequence). The CDR3 sequence is 13 residues long. Trimming removed 5 bases from V and 5 bases from J, with 13 bases in between. Written as DNA, the CDR3 is TGTGCCAGCAGTAAGTGGGGGCCCCACGAGCAGTACTTC. Its protein is CASSKWGPHEQYF.

V gene TRBV27 combines with J gene TRBJ1-5; a weak D match, TRBD1 (6 bases). Germline CDR1 reads MNHEY; CDR2 reads SMNVEV (reference sequence). This CDR3 spans 14 amino acids. Between the trimmed V and J ends, which lost 4 bases and 3 bases, there was a span of 10 bases. CDR3 coding DNA: TGTGCCAGCAGTTCGGACAGACACAATCAGCCCCAGCATTTT. Translation: CASSSDRHNQPQHF.

The chain is built from TRBV29-1 and TRBJ2-2; 9 bases line up with TRBD2. Unmatched junction bases numbered 2, after V lost 2 bases and J lost 4 bases. The CDR3 is made up of 14 amino acids. From germline, CDR1 is SQVTM and CDR2 ANQGSEA. In DNA form, the CDR3 reads TGCAGCGTTGAAAGCGGGGGGACCACCGGGGAGCTGTTTTTT. This codes for CSVESGGTTGELFF.

J is TRBJ1-1 and V is TRBV6-6; D gene ambiguous. CDR3 length: 13 residues. In germline, CDR1 is MNHNY, CDR2 SVGAGI (reference sequence). Trimming shortened V by 6 bases and J by 1 base, and 9 bases separated the two germline ends. The CDR3 DNA follows: TGTGCCAGCAGACCCGGAGGGAACACTGAAGCTTTCTTT. It specifies CASRPGGNTEAFF.

The gene calls are TRBV10-3 and TRBJ2-3; tentatively, D is TRBD1 (6 bases). The CDR3 contains 13 residues. Germline-derived CDR1 and CDR2 are ENHRY and SYGVKD. Trimming removed 4 bases from V and 1 base from J, with 6 bases in between. CDR3: CAISAGGTDTQYF. CDR3 DNA: TGTGCCATCAGTGCAGGGGGCACAGATACGCAGTATTTT.

The rearrangement joins TRBV30 to TRBJ2-7, with 8 positions matching TRBD1. Germline assignment: CDR1 GTSNPN and CDR2 SVGIG (reference sequence). The CDR3 runs to 16 residues. With 3 bases clipped from V and 0 bases from J, the junction kept 10 bases outside the gene matches. This CDR3 is CAWRPLGGQGSYEQYF. For the CDR3, the DNA is TGTGCCTGGAGACCCCTTGGAGGACAGGGCTCCTACGAGCAGTACTTC.

This sequence joins TRBV7-2 and TRBJ1-2; D is uncertain. The CDR3 runs 13 residues. Deletions cut 1 base from V and 3 bases from J, with 6 bases between. In germline, CDR1 is SGHTA, CDR2 FQGNSA. The CDR3 is CASSLGRDYGYTF. The DNA of the CDR3 is TGTGCCAGCAGCTTAGGGCGGGACTATGGCTACACCTTC.

About this clone itself: A junction end diverges from the germline sequence, so it may reflect a read error. The CDR3 loop is CASSLVLAGDNEQFF. The DNA of the CDR3 is TGTGCCAGCAGCTTGGTGCTAGCGGGGGACAATGAGCAGTTCTTC. This sequence joins TRBV5-1 and TRBJ2-1; TRBD2 matches at 10 bases. This CDR3 spans 15 amino acids. From germline, CDR1 is SGHRS and CDR2 YFSETQ.

V and J are TRBV18 and TRBJ2-7; 8 bases match TRBD1. Germline CDR1 KGHSH, CDR2 LQKENI. V trimming: 3 bases; J trimming: 3 bases; junction bases outside the gene matches: 4. The length of the CDR3 is 14 residues. The CDR3 nucleotides read TGTGCCAGCTCACCGGACAGGGAATACTACGAGCAGTACTTC. This codes for CASSPDREYYEQYF.

CDR3 protein: CASSSWGTGNTGELFF. CDR3 DNA: TGTGCCAGTAGTTCGTGGGGGACAGGGAACACCGGGGAGCTGTTTTTT. The rearrangement links TRBV19 to TRBJ2-2, with 8 bases fitting TRBD1. CDR1 is LNHDA and CDR2 is SQIVND in the germline V gene (reference sequence). This CDR3 is 16 amino acids long. Germline trimming cut 5 bases from V and 1 base from J; bases unmatched to any gene: 6.

The J gene is TRBJ1-4, the V gene TRBV7-2; 8 bases are a match to TRBD1. The CDR3 length is 15 residues. V lost 0 bases, J lost 5 bases, and 2 bases stayed unmatched. Germline lookup yields CDR1 SGHTA and CDR2 FQGNSA. CDR3 DNA: TGTGCCAGCAGCTTAGCGCAGGGGGCGAATGAAAAACTGTTTTTT. This encodes CASSLAQGANEKLFF.

The chain has TRBV7-9 and TRBJ1-1; 7 positions match TRBD1. CDR3 size: 15 residues. Losses at the gene ends were 7 bases for V and 0 bases for J; bases not matched to a gene: 8. Germline V lookup: CDR1 SEHNR, CDR2 FQNEAQ (reference sequence). The DNA for the CDR3 is TGTGCCAGCACCCCCCAGGGGGGCATGAACACTGAAGCTTTCTTT. Its protein product is CASTPQGGMNTEAFF.

This rearrangement joins TRBV6-6 to TRBJ2-5; 8 nucleotides match TRBD2. V lost 6 bases to trimming and J lost 2 bases; unmatched junction nucleotides: 5. The CDR3 runs to 14 residues. Germline values: CDR1 MNHNY, CDR2 SVGAGI (reference sequence). The CDR3 reads CASRTGGSQETQYF. CDR3 nucleotide sequence: TGTGCCAGCAGAACGGGGGGGTCACAAGAGACCCAGTACTTC.

V is TRBV2 and J is TRBJ2-1; D gene unclear. V lost 3 bases, J lost 12 bases, and 12 bases lay in between. CDR3 length: 12 amino acids. In germline, CDR1 is SNHLY, CDR2 FYNNEI. The chain's CDR3 is CASSDQATGQFF. CDR3 nucleotide sequence: TGTGCCAGCAGTGACCAGGCCACCGGGCAGTTCTTC.

As to this clone: The junction differs from germline at one of its ends, possibly a read error. CDR3 bases: TGTGCCAGCAGGCATACAGGGGCTAACTATGGCCACACCTTC. Protein sequence: CASRHTGANYGHTF. This chain joins TRBV9 and TRBJ1-2, with 7 bases aligning to TRBD1. CDR1 and CDR2 from the germline V gene are SGDLS and YYNGEE. CDR3 length: 14 residues.

This chain uses TRBV5-1 with TRBJ1-1, with D uncertain. Looked up from germline, CDR1 is SGHRS and CDR2 is YFSETQ. Between the trimmed V and J ends, which lost 0 bases and 1 base, there was a span of 10 bases. This CDR3 comprises 15 residues. CDR3 coding DNA: TGCGCCAGCAGCTTGGGGGAGGTGGCGAACACTGAAGCTTTCTTT. Protein sequence: CASSLGEVANTEAFF. Combining the CDR3 with reference TRBV5-1 and TRBJ1-1 gives the whole variable domain KAGVTQTPRYLIKTRGQQVTLSCSPISGHRSVSWYQQTPGQGLQFLFEYFSETQRNKGNFPGRFSGRQFSNSRSEMNVSTLELGDSALYLCASSLGEVANTEAFFGQGTRLTVV.

This rearrangement joins TRBV4-3 to TRBJ1-2; maybe TRBD1 (5 bases). The CDR3 has 17 amino acids. In germline, CDR1 is LGHNA, CDR2 YSLEER. V gave up 3 bases and J gave up 4 bases, with 21 bases separating them. CDR3 nucleotides: TGCGCCAGCAGCCAGGGATCCCTCCGGGGGGGAGGCTATGGCTACACCTTC. Its protein product is CASSQGSLRGGGYGYTF.